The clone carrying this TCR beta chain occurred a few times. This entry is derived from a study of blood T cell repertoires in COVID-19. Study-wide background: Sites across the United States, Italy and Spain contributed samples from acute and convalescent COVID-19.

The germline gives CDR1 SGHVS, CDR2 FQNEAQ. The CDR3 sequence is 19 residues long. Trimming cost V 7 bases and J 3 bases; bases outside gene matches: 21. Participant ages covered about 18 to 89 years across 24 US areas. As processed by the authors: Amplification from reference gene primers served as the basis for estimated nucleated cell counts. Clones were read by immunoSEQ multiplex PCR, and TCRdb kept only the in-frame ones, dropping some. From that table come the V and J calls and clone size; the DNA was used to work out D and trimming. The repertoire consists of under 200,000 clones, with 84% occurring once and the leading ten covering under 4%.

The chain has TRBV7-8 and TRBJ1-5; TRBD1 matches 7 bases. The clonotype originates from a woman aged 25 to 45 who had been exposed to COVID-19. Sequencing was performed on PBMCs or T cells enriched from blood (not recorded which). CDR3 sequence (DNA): TGTGCCAGCACCACTGGAAGGGCAGACAGGGCAGGTCACAATCAGCCCCAGCATTTT. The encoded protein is CASTTGRADRAGHNQPQHF.